This T cell receptor beta chain was identified in a study of shared clonotypes between healthy human individuals. Study-level information: In total, the donors were two women and three men aged 18 to 49.

The CDR3 has 10 amino acids. Germline values: CDR1 SNHLY, CDR2 FYNNEI. Using about 220 ng DNA, some 30,000 T cell genomes, the sorted-subset replicate PCRs were run. The data were produced by immunoSEQ multiplex PCR, yet TCRdb's version contains in-frame clones alone and is incomplete. This sample carries 500,000 to 550,000 clones, 95% to 96% of them seen once, and the ten largest clones take about 0.059%. Broader study findings: Clonotypes that were shared across a handful of donors made up about 5.1% of naive CD4 clonotypes.

Of note for this clone: Antigen specificity is unknown. One end of the junction is discordant with germline, which a read error may explain.

J is TRBJ2-5 and V is TRBV2; D might be TRBD2 (5 bases). The clonotype originates from a woman aged 25 to 39 in good health. Sequenced input: naive CD4+ T cells sorted from blood. Subset indicated: CD45RA+ positively selected. As DNA, the CDR3 is TGCGGACGGGATCAAGAGACCCAGTACTTC. It encodes CGRDQETQYF.